This T cell receptor (beta chain) originates from a study of blood T cell repertoires in COVID-19. Trimming took 6 bases from V and 0 from J, leaving 9 bases between them. Germline CDR1 is MNHEY and CDR2 is SMNVEV (reference sequence). This CDR3 is built from 14 residues. The study drew participants aged roughly 18 to 95 years from some 23 US areas. Profiled with immunoSEQ multiplex PCR; TCRdb holds only in-frame clones, not every one. The sample yields hundreds of thousands of clones, around 90% seen once. The chain joins TRBV27 to TRBJ2-1; perhaps TRBD2 as D (6 bases). The sample consisted of PBMCs or T cells enriched from blood (not recorded which). The sequence came from a woman in her forties or fifties who had recovered from COVID-19. The CDR3 region is CASRGGDSYNEQFF. CDR3 coding DNA: TGTGCCAGCAGGGGCGGGGACTCCTACAATGAGCAGTTCTTC.